This T cell receptor beta chain was identified in a study of T cell responses to AZD1222 COVID-19 vaccine. Study at large: Researchers grouped second doses given at about 4 or about 12 weeks into one pool.

Germline CDR1 SGHNT, CDR2 YYREEE (reference sequence). V was clipped by 3 bases and J by 2 bases, with 14 bases between them. The CDR3 spans 15 residues. Comments on this clone: Its antigen is not identified.

Libraries were prepared by immunoSEQ multiplex PCR; TCRdb keeps only in-frame clonotypes and omits some of them. Of around 140,000 clones in the sample, 85% to 95% were seen once. Study-wide results and limits: As reported, nearly half of all spike-specific TCRs target variant regions that are unmutated. Donors were chiefly white British, with a greater number of females, and clonal diversity was perhaps underestimated.

The sequences come from peripheral blood, collected on day 0 of AZD1222 vaccination. The V gene is TRBV5-4, the J gene TRBJ1-2; D gene uncertain. This TCR was recovered from an adult in good health. The DNA of the CDR3 is TGTGCCAGCAGCTCGGCGGGAACAGTGAACTATGGCTACACCTTC. Translating it yields CASSSAGTVNYGYTF.